This section outlines one T cell receptor (beta chain) sequence together with its context. Its antigen is as yet unknown. This CDR3 region has 14 residues. CDR1 and CDR2 from the germline V gene are SGHDT and YYEEEE. Trimming pared 0 bases from V and 4 bases from J, leaving 11 bases between. The record originates from a study of a mutant IDH1 vaccine in newly diagnosed glioma. About the research overall: Administration of eight vaccinations to patients took place in weeks 1, 3, 5, 7, 11, 15, 19, 23. Radiotherapy alone preceded vaccination by 4-6 weeks; alternatively, vaccination started with temozolomide cycles.

The assay was immunoSEQ multiplex PCR, and TCRdb's table has in-frame clones only and misses some. Counted here are fewer than 100,000 clones, 75% to 95% occurring once; the ten biggest clones make up approximately 0.6%. Time point meaning: week 5, during vaccination. Alongside topical imiquimod, each dose of vaccine comprised 300 ug of mutant IDH1 20-mer peptide. The chain has TRBV5-6 and TRBJ2-7; D unclear. The receptor's source is a woman between 50 and 59 years old with glioma. Sample: PBMCs, taken from a glioma patient whose treatment included an IDH1 peptide vaccine. CDR3 region: CASSLAGQIYEQYF. CDR3 in DNA: TGTGCCAGCAGCTTGGCCGGGCAAATATACGAGCAGTACTTC.